This T cell receptor (beta chain) was recorded in a study of T cell responses to AZD1222 COVID-19 vaccine. The repertoire was sequenced with immunoSEQ multiplex PCR; TCRdb's copy has only in-frame clones and lacks some. This sample has about 46,000 clones; about 90% occur once, and the top ten carry approximately 1.2%. This clone was seen only a few times. CDR1 is SGHRS and CDR2 is YFSETQ in the germline V gene. V lost 4 bases, J lost 3 bases, and 2 bases stayed unmatched. CDR3 size: 15 residues. The specimen was peripheral blood, collected 28 days after the second AZD1222 dose. The TCR was taken from an adult who received the AZD1222 COVID-19 vaccine. The gene calls are TRBV5-1 and TRBJ2-1; 12 bases fit TRBD2. CDR3 nucleotide sequence: TGCGCCAGCAGCCTAGCGGGAGGGGTCTACAATGAGCAGTTCTTC. Protein sequence: CASSLAGGVYNEQFF.